This T cell receptor beta chain is from a study of blood T cell repertoires in COVID-19. J lost 6 bases, V lost 6 bases, and 3 bases had no gene match. This CDR3 is 13 amino acids long. The germline V gene has CDR1 LNHDA and CDR2 SQIVND (reference sequence). TCRdb keeps only in-frame clones here, not all; method: immunoSEQ multiplex PCR. The sample lists around 30,000 clones; roughly 84% were seen once. The sample comprised peripheral blood. This rearrangement joins TRBV19 to TRBJ1-5; 9 bases agree with TRBD1. This clonotype was obtained from a man in his sixties with active COVID-19. CDR3 protein: CASRRTGAQPQHF. Here the CDR3 DNA reads TGTGCCAGTAGGCGGACAGGGGCTCAGCCCCAGCATTTT.